This T cell receptor beta chain was sequenced during a study of cytomegalovirus exposure and HLA in healthy donors. Study information: An early release of data contained some 80 million unique TCRs, which came from HLA-typed donors. Overall study results and limits: Later on, a genetic analysis was performed. It linked a missense variant in DCLRE1C with V- and J-gene trimming of TCR beta. The authors later found most CMV-associated TCR beta chains appeared HLA-restricted. It was approximately 170 TCR beta chains that were listed as cytomegalovirus-associated.

Comment on this clone: Its antigen remains unknown.

V was pared by 3 bases and J by 5 bases, with 10 bases of the junction left unmatched. Germline lookup yields CDR1 LNHDA and CDR2 SQIVND (reference sequence). This CDR3 comprises 16 residues. The PCR was carried out with 60 Vbeta primers and 13 Jbeta primers. The data were produced by immunoSEQ multiplex PCR, yet TCRdb's version contains in-frame clones alone and is incomplete. The table shows approximately 190,000 clones, with 70% occurring only once. This chain joins TRBV19 and TRBJ1-2; 9 bases line up with TRBD1. The clonotype comes from a middle-aged man in good health and CMV-seropositive. What was sequenced was PBMCs. The CDR3 protein is CASSMKPGQGIYGYTF. CDR3 bases: TGTGCCAGTAGTATGAAACCGGGACAGGGCATATATGGCTACACCTTC.